This TCR beta chain was captured in a study of Graves' ophthalmopathy and Graves' hyperthyroidism (dated by TCRdb to the late 2010s). In the study overall: Peripheral blood was collected before any treatment was given, at the time of initial diagnosis. T-cell repertoires of thyroid tissue and blood were compared in 5 or 6 hyperthyroidism patients. In total, 135 blood samples were TCR-sequenced: approximately 42 ophthalmopathy, around 75 hyperthyroidism and about 17 hyperthyroidism-to-ophthalmopathy patients. For independent validation, a separate cohort was made up of roughly 19 hyperthyroidism patients plus 17 patients who later progressed from hyperthyroidism to ophthalmopathy. To explore V-J signatures distinguishing ophthalmopathy from hyperthyroidism, a discovery set of approximately 100 patients (43 ophthalmopathy, some 55 stable hyperthyroidism) was enrolled. Once sampling was done, hyperthyroidism patients were given methimazole at a starting dose of 30 mg daily, while ophthalmopathy patients were given high-dose intravenous methylprednisolone. The study used TCR beta repertoire signatures to distinguish Graves' ophthalmopathy from Graves' hyperthyroidism and to predict progression to ophthalmopathy. For training and testing, the 80 to 100 patients in the discovery cohort were randomly divided in a 7:3 ratio.

Stable hyperthyroidism was defined as no progression to ophthalmopathy within 18 months of follow-up. Hyperthyroidism patients were newly diagnosed, were aged 18 to 65 years, and had a disease duration under 2 months. Patients were excluded if they had other autoimmune diseases, uncontrolled infections, pregnancy or lactation. Clinical symptoms, serum thyroxine, TRAb, thyroid ultrasound and orbital computed tomography formed the basis of the diagnosis. Ficoll-Paque density gradient centrifugation was used to isolate PBMCs from around 10 ml of fresh peripheral blood. Trizol reagent was used to extract the total RNA, and its quality was then checked on an Agilent 2100 Bioanalyzer. CDR3 length: 12 amino acids, cysteine to phenylalanine. Of all the DNA, just the CDR3 is kept, 36 bases in frame from base 1. V and J are truncated by 3 bases and 3 bases respectively, leaving an intervening sequence of 6 bases.

This clonotype was picked up many times. The antigen this receptor binds is unknown. One base away there is no much larger clone; base qualities are not given. For repertoire sequencing, TCR beta CDR3 regions were amplified from RNA transcripts. The first round of RT-PCR was done with HTBI primers and the Qiagen OneStep RT-PCR kit, and was followed by a second round of multiplex PCR, then size selection and purification. Sequencing of the libraries was carried out on an Illumina HiSeq2000 in paired-end mode with 100 bp reads. The published analysis was carried out like this. Reads were processed with SOAPnuke, discarding reads with adapters, uncalled bases, mean Phred below 15, or no exact constant-primer or identifier match. COPE v1.2.5 was used to merge the high-quality paired reads. Clonotypes were defined as unique nucleotide sequences and were aligned to IMGT TRB V, D and J references using MiTCR v1.1. The analysis was limited to V-J combinations with a frequency above 0.0001, which together covered just over 98% of the repertoires. A TCR clonal expansion and chaos score per V-J combination was defined as the ratio of F50 clonal expansion to chaos observed in the TCRdist matrix. Welch's t-statistics and random forest were used to reduce features to about a dozen V-J combinations, which were fed into a naive Bayes classifier. The Morisita-Horn index was used to measure how similar the thyroid and blood repertoires were. The public reads were quality trimmed at Q25 with fastp and then assembled into clones with MiXCR by TCRdb, keeping productive beta chains. Each CDR3 protein gets just one entry, which takes the most common genes and DNA from the rows behind it. The V and J calls shown here were made by TCRdb, not taken from the authors' results. Here the sample has about 620,000 distinct CDR3 sequences; approximately 21% occur a single time. Jointly, the top ten make up around 6.9% of the sample.

The paper as a whole reports these results and caveats: No statistical method was used to predetermine the sample size, and group allocation was not hidden from the investigators. Most expanded thyroid clonotypes with frequency above 0.001 were also detected in blood, suggesting blood repertoires may reflect the thyroid immune response. In validation, the model predicted ophthalmopathy progression with more than 70% sensitivity and less than 80% specificity; 12 predicted patients were CT-confirmed with GO in a median of roughly 6.8 months. In cross-validation, the 13-signature model distinguished ophthalmopathy from stable hyperthyroidism with 87.88% sensitivity and over 81% specificity, while in the test set the corresponding values were about 80% and 75%.

The sample consisted of peripheral blood. The TCR was taken from a young woman with stable Graves' hyperthyroidism. Some clones in this sample may be carry-over from other donors' samples. Donor details come from another sample of the same person, matched by shared clones. Recombination connected TRBV12-3 or TRBV12-4 to TRBJ2-7; no D gene call is confident. This receptor carries the CDR3 CASSFHSYEQYF. At the DNA level, the sequence is TGTGCCAGCAGTTTTCACAGCTACGAGCAGTACTTC.